The entry below gives a single T cell receptor (beta chain) sequence along with its context. Its antigen is as yet unknown. The data were taken from a study of shared clonotypes between healthy human individuals. Study-level results: Apart from blood, nothing was sampled; tissue repertoires likely differ. Between four donors, naive CD4 clonotypes were shared at a level of approximately 5%.

Original processing notes: Filtering of immunoSEQ junctional sequences could not match full-length read filtering. Profiling relied on immunoSEQ multiplex PCR, and the TCRdb table lists in-frame clones only, not all of them. Clone size and V and J calls were adopted from that table, with D and trimming inferred from the DNA. Found here are 2 million to 2.5 million clones, around 95% of them singletons; the top ten hold less than 0.15%. Among the donors, all were Caucasian adults who lived in Nashville, Tennessee. The sequence was obtained from a man aged 18 to 30 in good health. Sample: naive CD4+ T cells sorted from blood. Subset defined: CD45RA+ positively selected.

CDR3: CASAQTGGWQPQHF. The CDR3 DNA sequence: TGTGCCAGCGCTCAGACAGGGGGCTGGCAGCCCCAGCATTTT. The rearrangement links TRBV18 to TRBJ1-5, with 10 bases lining up with TRBD1. Germline V lookup: CDR1 KGHSH, CDR2 LQKENI. This CDR3 has 14 amino acids. V gave up 8 bases and J gave up 7 bases; unmatched junction bases: 8. Combining the CDR3 with reference TRBV18 and TRBJ1-5 gives the whole variable domain NAGVMQNPRHLVRRRGQEARLRCSPMKGHSHVYWYRQLPEEGLKFMVYLQKENIIDESGMPKERFSAEFPKEGPSILRIQQVVRGDSAAYFCASAQTGGWQPQHFGDGTRLSIL.